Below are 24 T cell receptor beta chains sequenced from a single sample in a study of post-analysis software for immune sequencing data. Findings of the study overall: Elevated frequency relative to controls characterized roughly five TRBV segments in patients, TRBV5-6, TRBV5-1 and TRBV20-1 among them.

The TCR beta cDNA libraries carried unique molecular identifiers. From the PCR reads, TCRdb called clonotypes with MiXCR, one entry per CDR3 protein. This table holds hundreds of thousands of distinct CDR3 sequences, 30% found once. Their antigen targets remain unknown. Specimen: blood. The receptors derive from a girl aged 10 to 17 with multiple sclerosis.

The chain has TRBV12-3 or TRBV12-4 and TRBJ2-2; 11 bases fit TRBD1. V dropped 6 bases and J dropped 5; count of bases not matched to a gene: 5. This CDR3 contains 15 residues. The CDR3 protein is CASSQGQGGTGELFF. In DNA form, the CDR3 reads TGTGCCAGCAGCCAGGGACAGGGGGGGACCGGGGAGCTGTTTTTT.

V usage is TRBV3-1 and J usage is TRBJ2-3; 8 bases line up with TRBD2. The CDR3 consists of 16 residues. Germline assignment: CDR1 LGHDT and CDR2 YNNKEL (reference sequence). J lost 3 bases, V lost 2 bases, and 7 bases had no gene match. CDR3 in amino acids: CASSQTPSGRTDTQYF. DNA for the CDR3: TGTGCCAGCAGCCAAACCCCCAGCGGGAGAACAGATACGCAGTATTTT.

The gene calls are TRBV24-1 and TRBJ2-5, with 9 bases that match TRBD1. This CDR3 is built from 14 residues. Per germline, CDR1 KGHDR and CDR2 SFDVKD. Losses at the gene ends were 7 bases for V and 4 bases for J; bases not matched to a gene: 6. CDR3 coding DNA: TGTGCCACCAGAGAGGGACAGGGACGAGAGACCCAGTACTTC. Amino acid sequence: CATREGQGRETQYF.

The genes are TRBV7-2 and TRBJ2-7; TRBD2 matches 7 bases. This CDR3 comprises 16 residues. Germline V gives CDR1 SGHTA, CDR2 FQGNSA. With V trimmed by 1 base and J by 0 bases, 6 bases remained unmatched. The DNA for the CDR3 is TGTGCCAGCAGCTTAGGGCCAGCGGGAATCTCCTACGAGCAGTACTTC. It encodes CASSLGPAGISYEQYF.

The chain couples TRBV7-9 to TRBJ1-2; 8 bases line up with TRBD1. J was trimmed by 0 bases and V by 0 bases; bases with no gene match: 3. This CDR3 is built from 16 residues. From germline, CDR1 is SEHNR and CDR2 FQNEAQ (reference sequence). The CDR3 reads CASSLATDRANYGYTF. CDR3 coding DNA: TGTGCCAGCAGCTTAGCGACGGACAGGGCTAACTATGGCTACACCTTC.

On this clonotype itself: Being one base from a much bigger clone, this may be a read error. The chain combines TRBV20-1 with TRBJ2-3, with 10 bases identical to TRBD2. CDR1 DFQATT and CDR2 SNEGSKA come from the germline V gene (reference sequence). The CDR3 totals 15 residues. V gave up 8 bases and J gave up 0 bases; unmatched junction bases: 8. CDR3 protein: CSTTSGTDSTDTQYF. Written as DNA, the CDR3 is TGCAGTACCACTAGCGGGACCGATAGCACAGATACGCAGTATTTT.

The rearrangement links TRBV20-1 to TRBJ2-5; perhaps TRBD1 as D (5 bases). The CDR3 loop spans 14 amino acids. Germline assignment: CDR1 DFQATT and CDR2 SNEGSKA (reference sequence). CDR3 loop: CSPRLDARGETQYF. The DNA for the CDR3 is TGCAGCCCGCGCTTGGACGCTAGGGGAGAGACCCAGTACTTC.

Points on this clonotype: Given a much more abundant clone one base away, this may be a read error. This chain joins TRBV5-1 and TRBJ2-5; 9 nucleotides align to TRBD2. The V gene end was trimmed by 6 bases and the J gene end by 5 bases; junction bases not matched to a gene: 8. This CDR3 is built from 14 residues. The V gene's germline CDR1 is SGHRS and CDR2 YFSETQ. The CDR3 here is CASKTSGLLETQYF. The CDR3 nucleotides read TGCGCCAGCAAAACTAGCGGGCTCCTTGAGACCCAGTACTTC.

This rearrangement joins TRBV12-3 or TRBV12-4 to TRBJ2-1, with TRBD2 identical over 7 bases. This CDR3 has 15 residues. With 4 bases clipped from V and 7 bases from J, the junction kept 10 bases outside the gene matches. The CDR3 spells CASSSRGELANEQFF. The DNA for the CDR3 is TGTGCCAGCAGTTCACGGGGGGAGCTGGCAAATGAGCAGTTCTTC.

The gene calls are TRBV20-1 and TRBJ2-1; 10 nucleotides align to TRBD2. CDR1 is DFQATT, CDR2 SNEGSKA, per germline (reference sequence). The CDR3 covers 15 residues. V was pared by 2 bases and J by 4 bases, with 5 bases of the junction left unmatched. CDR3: CSARKPSGSYNEQFF. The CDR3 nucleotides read TGCAGTGCTAGAAAACCTAGCGGGAGTTACAATGAGCAGTTCTTC.

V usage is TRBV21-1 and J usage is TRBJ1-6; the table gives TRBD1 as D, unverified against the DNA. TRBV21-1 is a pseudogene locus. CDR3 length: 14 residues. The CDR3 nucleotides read TGTGCCAGCAGCAAAAGGGACGGTAATTCACCCCTCCACTTT. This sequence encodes CASSKRDGNSPLHF.

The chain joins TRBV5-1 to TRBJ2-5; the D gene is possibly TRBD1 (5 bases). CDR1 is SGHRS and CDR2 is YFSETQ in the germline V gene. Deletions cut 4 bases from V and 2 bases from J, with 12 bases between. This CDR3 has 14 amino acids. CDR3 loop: CASSPGAVQETQYF. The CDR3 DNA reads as TGCGCCAGCAGCCCTGGGGCAGTACAAGAGACCCAGTACTTC.

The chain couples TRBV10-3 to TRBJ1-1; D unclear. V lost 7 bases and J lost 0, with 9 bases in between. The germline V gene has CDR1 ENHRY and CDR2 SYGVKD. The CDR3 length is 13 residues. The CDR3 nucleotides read TGTGCCATCAAGGAAGGCGTGAACACTGAAGCTTTCTTT. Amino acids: CAIKEGVNTEAFF.

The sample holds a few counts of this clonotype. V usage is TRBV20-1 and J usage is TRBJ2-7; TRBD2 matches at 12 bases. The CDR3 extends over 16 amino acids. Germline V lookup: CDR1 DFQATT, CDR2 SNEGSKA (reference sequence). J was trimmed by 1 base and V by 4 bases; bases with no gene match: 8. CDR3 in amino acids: CSATGRLAGESYEQYF. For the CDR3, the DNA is TGCAGTGCTACCGGACGACTAGCGGGAGAGTCCTACGAGCAGTACTTC.

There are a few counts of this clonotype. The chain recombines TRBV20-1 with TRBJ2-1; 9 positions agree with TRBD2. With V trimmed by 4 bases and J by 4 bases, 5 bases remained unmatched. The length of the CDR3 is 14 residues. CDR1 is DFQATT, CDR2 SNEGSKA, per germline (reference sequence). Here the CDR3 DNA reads TGCAGTGCTACTTCTAGCGGGGATTACAATGAGCAGTTCTTC. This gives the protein CSATSSGDYNEQFF.

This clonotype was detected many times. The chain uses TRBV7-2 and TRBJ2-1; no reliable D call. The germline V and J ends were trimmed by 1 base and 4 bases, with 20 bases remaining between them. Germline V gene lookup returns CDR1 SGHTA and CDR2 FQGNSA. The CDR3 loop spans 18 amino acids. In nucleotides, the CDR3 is TGTGCCAGCAGCTTAGTCTCGGGCAAGTACTCGTATTACAATGAGCAGTTCTTC. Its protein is CASSLVSGKYSYYNEQFF.

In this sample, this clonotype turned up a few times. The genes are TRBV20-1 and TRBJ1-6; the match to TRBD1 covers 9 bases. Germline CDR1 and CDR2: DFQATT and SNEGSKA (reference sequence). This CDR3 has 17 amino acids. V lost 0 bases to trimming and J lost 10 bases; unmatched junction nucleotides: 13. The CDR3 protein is CSARDPRGTGTFSPLHF. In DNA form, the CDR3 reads TGCAGTGCTAGAGATCCCCGGGGGACAGGGACGTTCTCACCCCTCCACTTT.

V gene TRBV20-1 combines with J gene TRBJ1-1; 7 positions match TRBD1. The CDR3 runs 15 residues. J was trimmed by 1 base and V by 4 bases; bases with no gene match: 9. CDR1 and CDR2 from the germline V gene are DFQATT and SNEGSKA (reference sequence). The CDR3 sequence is CSATINRGGNTEAFF. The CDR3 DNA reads TGCAGTGCTACCATAAACAGGGGTGGGAACACTGAAGCTTTCTTT.

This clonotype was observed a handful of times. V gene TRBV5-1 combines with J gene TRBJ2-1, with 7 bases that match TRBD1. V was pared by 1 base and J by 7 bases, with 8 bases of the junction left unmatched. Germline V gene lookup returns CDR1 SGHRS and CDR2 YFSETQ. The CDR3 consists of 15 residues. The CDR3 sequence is CASSLWDRAVNEQFF. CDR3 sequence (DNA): TGCGCCAGCAGCTTGTGGGACAGAGCTGTGAATGAGCAGTTCTTC.

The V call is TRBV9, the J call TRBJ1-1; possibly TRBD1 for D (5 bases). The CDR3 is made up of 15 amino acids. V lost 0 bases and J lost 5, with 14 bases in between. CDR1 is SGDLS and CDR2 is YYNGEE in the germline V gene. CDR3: CASSVDAQARTEAFF. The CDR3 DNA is TGTGCCAGCAGCGTAGACGCACAGGCCAGGACTGAAGCTTTCTTT.

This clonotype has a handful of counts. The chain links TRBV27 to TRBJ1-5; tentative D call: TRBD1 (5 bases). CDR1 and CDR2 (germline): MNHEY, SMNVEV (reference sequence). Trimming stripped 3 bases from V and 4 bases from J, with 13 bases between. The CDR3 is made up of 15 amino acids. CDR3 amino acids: CASSLVRASNQPQHF. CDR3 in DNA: TGTGCCAGCAGTTTGGTCAGGGCTTCTAATCAGCCCCAGCATTTT.

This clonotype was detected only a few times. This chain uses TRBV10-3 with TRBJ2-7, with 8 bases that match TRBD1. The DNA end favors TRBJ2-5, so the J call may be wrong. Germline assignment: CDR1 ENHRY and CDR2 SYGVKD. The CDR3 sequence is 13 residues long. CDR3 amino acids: CAISLTGGETQYF. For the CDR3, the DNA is TGTGCCATCAGCCTAACAGGGGGAGAGACCCAGTACTTC.

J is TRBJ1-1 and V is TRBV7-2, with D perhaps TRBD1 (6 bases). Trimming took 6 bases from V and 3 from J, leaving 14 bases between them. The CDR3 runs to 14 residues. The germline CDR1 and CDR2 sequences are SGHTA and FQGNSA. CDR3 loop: CASRFRGAYTEAFF. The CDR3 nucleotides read TGTGCCAGCAGATTCAGGGGAGCGTACACTGAAGCTTTCTTT.

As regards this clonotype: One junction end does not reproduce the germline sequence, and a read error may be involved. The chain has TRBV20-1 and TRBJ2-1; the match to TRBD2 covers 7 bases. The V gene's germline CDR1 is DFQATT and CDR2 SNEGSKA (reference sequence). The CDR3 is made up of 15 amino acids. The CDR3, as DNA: TGCAGTGCTCGAGATATGCGGGGGAATTACAATGAGCAGTTCTTC. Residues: CSARDMRGNYNEQFF.